This TCR beta chain was captured in a study of T cell responses to AZD1222 COVID-19 vaccine. Study findings and constraints: Vaccination with two AZD1222 doses was followed by a rise in Spike-specific TCR breadth and depth. Among vaccine-associated CD4 TCRs, coverage spanned spike, with dominance at 160-218 and 743-854. Seropositive AZD1222 recipients at baseline numbered only 6 or 7.

Trimming removed 3 bases at V and 11 bases at J, with 13 bases between. This CDR3 comprises 11 residues. CDR1 is GTSNPN and CDR2 is SVGIG in the germline V gene (reference sequence). Measured with immunoSEQ multiplex PCR; TCRdb has only the in-frame clones, and not every one. This sample has tens of thousands of clones, with 70% to 90% found just once. A word on this clone: Its antigen is currently unknown.

The input for sequencing was peripheral blood, taken on day 0 of MenACWY control vaccination. The chain links TRBV30 to TRBJ1-1; weak D call: TRBD1 (5 bases). The receptor's source is an adult in good health. CDR3 loop: CAWSPSGGAFF. The DNA for the CDR3 is TGTGCCTGGAGCCCCAGTGGGGGGGCTTTCTTT.